This T cell receptor (beta chain) was recorded in a study of cytomegalovirus exposure and HLA in healthy donors. Vbeta (60) and Jbeta (13) primers were used in the PCR. Sequencing was performed with immunoSEQ multiplex PCR; in TCRdb, only in-frame clones are kept and a portion is missing. The sample includes some 98,000 clones, roughly 10% seen only once; the top ten take just over 5%. The J segment lost 10 bases and the V segment lost 1 base, leaving 7 bases of the junction unmatched. This CDR3 is built from 14 residues. Germline V CDR1 and CDR2: MDHEN, SYDVKM. General study results and limits: Indistinguishable V segments such as TRBV6-2 and TRBV6-3 were excluded. In a later analysis, the majority of CMV-associated beta chains seemingly showed HLA restriction.

As concerns this clone: The antigen is undetermined.

This sequence joins TRBV28 and TRBJ2-1; 7 bases match TRBD2. The TCR was taken from a man aged 50 or older in good health and CMV-seropositive. Sequences were obtained from PBMCs. This CDR3 reads CASSLFAGDREQFF. For the CDR3, the DNA is TGTGCCAGCAGTTTATTTGCGGGAGATCGAGAGCAGTTCTTC.